A selection of T cell receptor beta chains follows, all from one sample in a study of OX40 agonist ivuxolimab in advanced cancers. Clones were sequenced by immunoSEQ multiplex PCR, and TCRdb holds only the in-frame ones, with some missing. The sample gives 55,000 to 80,000 clones, roughly 88% of which show up once; over 2.5% is in the top ten. The source material was CD4+ or CD8+ T cells sorted from blood, sampled in a trial of the OX40 agonist ivuxolimab. The receptors derive from an adult with an advanced solid tumor such as melanoma, head and neck, liver or kidney cancer. CDR3s include the opening cysteine and the closing phenylalanine or tryptophan. The order of the fields is D gene, J gene, CDR3 length, V gene, clone size, CDR3 DNA, CDR3 protein. A D gene is named only where the DNA matches it firmly. Not every row has a clone size; where given, it reads once, few, many or a size class.

TRBD2 TRBJ2-2 16 TRBV29-1 NA TGCAGCGTTGGAGGAGGGACTAGCGCGGTCACCGGGGAGCTGTTTTTT CSVGGGTSAVTGELFF
NA TRBJ1-5 11 TRBV6-5 NA TGTGCCAGCAGTGAGAATCAGCCCCAGCATTTT CASSENQPQHF
NA TRBJ1-1 13 TRBV19 NA TGTGCCAGTCGGGGGGGACGTGAAACTGAAGCTTTCTTT CASRGGRETEAFF
NA TRBJ2-1 13 TRBV5-1 NA TGCGCCAGCAGCTTGGCGGGCGGGACTGAGCAGTTCTTC CASSLAGGTEQFF
TRBD1 TRBJ2-7 15 TRBV5-1 medium-sized TGCGCCAGCAGCTTGGAGGCCTCAGGGGGCTACGAGCAGTACTTC CASSLEASGGYEQYF
TRBD1 TRBJ1-2 14 TRBV7-2 NA TGTGCCAGCAGCTTAACGCCGGACAGGGCTGGCTACACCTTC CASSLTPDRAGYTF
NA TRBJ1-5 13 TRBV5-6 NA TGTGCCAGCAGCTCAGACGTTTTTCAGCCCCAGCATTTT CASSSDVFQPQHF
TRBD1 TRBJ1-1 17 TRBV10-3 NA TGTGCCATCAGTGAGTCGGCAGGGGGAATTCTGGGTACTGAAGCTTTCTTT CAISESAGGILGTEAFF
NA TRBJ1-3 15 TRBV7-9 NA TGTGCCAGCAGCCCTCCGGGGACCTCTGGAAACACCATATATTTT CASSPPGTSGNTIYF
TRBD1 TRBJ2-7 15 TRBV2 NA TGTGCCAGCAGTCCACAGGGGGCCACAGGGTCCGAGCAGTACTTC CASSPQGATGSEQYF
TRBD1 TRBJ1-2 13 TRBV29-1 NA TGCAGCGTTAGCACAGGGGGCTCGGGTGGCTACACCTTC CSVSTGGSGGYTF
NA TRBJ1-2 13 TRBV2 NA TGTGCCACCCTGGGGGATTCTCTCTATGGCTACACCTTC CATLGDSLYGYTF
NA TRBJ1-1 13 TRBV30 NA TGTGCCTGGAGCGGACACATGAACACTGAAGCTTTCTTT CAWSGHMNTEAFF
NA TRBJ1-2 13 TRBV7-9 NA TGTGCCCTCCGGACAAGGACTCCCCCAAGCTACACCTTC CALRTRTPPSYTF
NA TRBJ2-7 14 TRBV11-2 few TGTGCCAGCAGTCTAGCTCGGGGGTTCGGCGAGCAGTACTTC CASSLARGFGEQYF
NA TRBJ1-2 15 TRBV4-3 NA TGCGCCAGCAGCCAAGACAGGATGGCAGGGCGTGGCTACACCTTC CASSQDRMAGRGYTF
NA TRBJ1-1 14 TRBV14 NA TGTGCCAGCAGCCCCCATATCCCCCGCACTGAAGCTTTCTTT CASSPHIPRTEAFF
NA TRBJ1-2 14 TRBV7-2 NA TGTGCCAGCAGCAGAGGAGGGACCTCCCTTGGCTACACCTTC CASSRGGTSLGYTF
NA TRBJ2-5 13 TRBV7-9 NA TGTGCCAGCCGGTTCGGGGTCCAAGAGACCCAGTACTTC CASRFGVQETQYF
NA TRBJ1-1 13 TRBV6-1 NA TGTGCCAGCAGAATGGACGGCTACACTGAAGCTTTCTTT CASRMDGYTEAFF
NA TRBJ1-4 15 TRBV7-9 NA TGTGCCAGCAGCTTACACGGGGCGAAAAATGAAAAACTGTTTTTT CASSLHGAKNEKLFF
TRBD1 TRBJ1-1 14 TRBV10-3 NA TGTGCCATCAGGGAAGACAGGGGGAACACTGAAGCTTTCTTT CAIREDRGNTEAFF